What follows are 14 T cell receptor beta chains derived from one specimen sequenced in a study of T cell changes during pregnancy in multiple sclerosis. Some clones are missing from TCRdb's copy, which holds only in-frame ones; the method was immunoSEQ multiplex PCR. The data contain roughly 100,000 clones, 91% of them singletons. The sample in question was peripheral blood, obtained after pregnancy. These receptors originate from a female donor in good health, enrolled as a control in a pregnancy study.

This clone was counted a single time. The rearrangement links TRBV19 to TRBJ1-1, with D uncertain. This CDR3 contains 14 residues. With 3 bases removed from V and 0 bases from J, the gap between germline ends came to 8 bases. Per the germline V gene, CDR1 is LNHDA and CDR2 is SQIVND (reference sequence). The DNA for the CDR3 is TGTGCCAGTAGTATGGGCCAACTGAACACTGAAGCTTTCTTT. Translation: CASSMGQLNTEAFF.

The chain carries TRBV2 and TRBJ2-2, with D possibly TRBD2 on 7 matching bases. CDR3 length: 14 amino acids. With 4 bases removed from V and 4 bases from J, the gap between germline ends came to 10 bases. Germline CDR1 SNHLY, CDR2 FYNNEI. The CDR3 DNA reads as TGTGCCAGCAGTGCTCGGGGGGCCACCGGGGAGCTGTTTTTT. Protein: CASSARGATGELFF.

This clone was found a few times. The CDR3 spells CASSPGGVYQETQYF. The CDR3 region has the DNA TGTGCCAGCTCACCAGGCGGGGTCTACCAAGAGACCCAGTACTTC. The chain joins TRBV18 to TRBJ2-5; D is possibly TRBD2 (6 bases). The germline V gene has CDR1 KGHSH and CDR2 LQKENI. The CDR3 has 15 residues. Trimming cost V 2 bases and J 0 bases, with 10 bases left between them.

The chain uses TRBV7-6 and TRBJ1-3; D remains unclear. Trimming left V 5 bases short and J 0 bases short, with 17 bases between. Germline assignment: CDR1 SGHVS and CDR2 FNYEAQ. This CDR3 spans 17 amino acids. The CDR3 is CASSPDGARVSGNTIYF. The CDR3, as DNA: TGTGCCAGCAGCCCGGACGGCGCGAGGGTCTCTGGAAACACCATATATTTT.

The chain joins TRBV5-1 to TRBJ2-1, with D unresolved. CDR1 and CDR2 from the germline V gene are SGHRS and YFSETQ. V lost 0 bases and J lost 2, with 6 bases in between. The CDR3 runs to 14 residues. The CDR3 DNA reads TGCGCCAGCAGCTTGGGAGGTGCCTACAATGAGCAGTTCTTC. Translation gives CASSLGGAYNEQFF.

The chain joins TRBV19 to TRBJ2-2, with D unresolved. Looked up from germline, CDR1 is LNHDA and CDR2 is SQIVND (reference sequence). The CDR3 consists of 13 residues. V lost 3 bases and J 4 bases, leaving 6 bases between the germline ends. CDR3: CASSIYSTGELFF. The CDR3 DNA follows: TGTGCCAGTAGTATTTACTCCACCGGGGAGCTGTTTTTT. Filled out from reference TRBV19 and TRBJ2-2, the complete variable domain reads DGGITQSPKYLFRKEGQNVTLSCEQNLNHDAMYWYRQDPGQGLRLIYYSQIVNDFQKGDIAEGYSVSREKKESFPLTVTSAQKNPTAFYLCASSIYSTGELFFGEGSRLTVL.

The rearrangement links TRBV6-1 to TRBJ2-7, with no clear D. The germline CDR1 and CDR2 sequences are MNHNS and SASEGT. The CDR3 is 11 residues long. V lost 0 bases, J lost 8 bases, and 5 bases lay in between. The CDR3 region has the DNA TGTGCCAGCAGTGAAGCGCGTCAGCAGTACTTC. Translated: CASSEARQQYF.

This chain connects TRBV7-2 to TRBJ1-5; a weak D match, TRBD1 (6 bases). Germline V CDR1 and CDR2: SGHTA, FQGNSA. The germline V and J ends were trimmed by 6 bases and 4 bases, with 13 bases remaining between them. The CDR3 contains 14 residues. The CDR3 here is CASSFEGGNQPQHF. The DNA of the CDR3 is TGTGCCAGCAGTTTCGAGGGGGGGAATCAGCCCCAGCATTTT.

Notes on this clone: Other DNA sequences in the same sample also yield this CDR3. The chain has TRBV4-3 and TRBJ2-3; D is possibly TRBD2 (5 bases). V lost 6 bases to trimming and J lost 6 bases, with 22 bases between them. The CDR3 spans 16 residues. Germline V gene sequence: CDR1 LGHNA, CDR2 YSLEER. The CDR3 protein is CASSFGLLRGGDTQYF. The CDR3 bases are TGCGCCAGCAGTTTCGGACTCCTCCGGGGTGGGGATACGCAGTATTTT.

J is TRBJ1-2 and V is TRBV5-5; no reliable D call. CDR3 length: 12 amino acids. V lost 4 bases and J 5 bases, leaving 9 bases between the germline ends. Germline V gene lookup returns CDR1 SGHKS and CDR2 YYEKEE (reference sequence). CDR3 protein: CASSGAGYGYTF. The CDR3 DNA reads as TGTGCCAGCAGCGGCGCGGGGTATGGCTACACCTTC.

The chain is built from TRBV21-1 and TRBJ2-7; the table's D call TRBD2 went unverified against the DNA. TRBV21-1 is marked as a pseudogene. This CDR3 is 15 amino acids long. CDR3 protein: CASGPCEEGSYEQYF. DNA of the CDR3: TGTGCCAGCGGGCCCTGTGAGGAGGGGTCATACGAGCAGTACTTC.

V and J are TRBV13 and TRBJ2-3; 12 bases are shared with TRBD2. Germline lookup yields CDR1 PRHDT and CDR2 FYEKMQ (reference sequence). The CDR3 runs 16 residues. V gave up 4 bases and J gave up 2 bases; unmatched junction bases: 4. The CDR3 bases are TGTGCCAGCAGCTCAACTAGCGGGGGGCCCACAGATACGCAGTATTTT. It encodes CASSSTSGGPTDTQYF.

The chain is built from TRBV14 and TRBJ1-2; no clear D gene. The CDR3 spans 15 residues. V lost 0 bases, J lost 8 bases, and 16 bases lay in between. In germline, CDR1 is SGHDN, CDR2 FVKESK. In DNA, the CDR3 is TGTGCCAGCAGCCAAGATCGTAGAGATACCAAGGGCTACACCTTC. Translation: CASSQDRRDTKGYTF.

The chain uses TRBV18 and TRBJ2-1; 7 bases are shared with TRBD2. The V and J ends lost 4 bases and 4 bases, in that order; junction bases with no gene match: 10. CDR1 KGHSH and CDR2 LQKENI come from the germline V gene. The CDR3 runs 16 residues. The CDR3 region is CASSLQSGVNYNEQFF. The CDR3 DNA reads TGTGCCAGCTCACTTCAAAGCGGGGTAAATTACAATGAGCAGTTCTTC.